The TCR beta chain described here comes from a study of read filtering for tumor transcriptome and immune sequencing. This clonotype was counted ten times or more. The library was built from about 370 ng RNA with molecular barcoded adaptors for alpha/delta and beta/gamma chains. TCRdb recomputed calls from the reads with MiXCR, one row per CDR3 protein. The sample includes some 120,000 distinct CDR3 sequences, over 10% of them seen just once. From germline, CDR1 is SGDLS and CDR2 YYNGEE. The V gene end was trimmed by 3 bases and the J gene end by 0 bases; junction bases not matched to a gene: 8. The CDR3 runs 18 residues.

This chain joins TRBV9 and TRBJ2-3; 12 bases agree with TRBD2. Sample: a population of CD138-negative cells sorted from bone marrow. The clonotype was recovered from a donor aged 40 or older with multiple myeloma. This chain's CDR3 is CASSETSGGPYSTDTQYF. The CDR3, as DNA: TGTGCCAGCAGCGAGACTAGCGGGGGCCCCTACAGCACAGATACGCAGTATTTT.